What follows are 26 T cell receptor beta chains derived from one specimen sequenced in a study of breast tumors, draining lymph nodes, adjacent tissues. TCRdb ran MiXCR on the multiplex PCR reads and lists one entry per CDR3 protein. The sample includes hundreds of thousands of distinct CDR3 sequences, about 32% seen only once; the top ten take 1.1% to 1.5%. Samples came from axillary lymph nodes draining the breast cancer. Specimen: axillary lymph node tissue. The receptors shown here come from a female donor with breast cancer. Some clones in this sample may be carry-over from other donors' samples.

With regard to this clonotype: The CDR3 carries no conserved terminal phenylalanine or tryptophan, so it likely arises from a read error. CDR3 in DNA: TGTGCCAGCAGGTTGACAGGGTTGAACACTGAAGCTTTCCTT. Its translation is CASRLTGLNTEAFL. The chain has TRBV7-2 and TRBJ1-3, with 7 bases identical to TRBD1. Judging by the DNA end, TRBJ1-1 fits better; the J call may be wrong. Germline values: CDR1 SGHTA, CDR2 FQGNSA. The CDR3 has 14 residues.

In its sample, this clonotype was seen many times. The chain combines TRBV5-1 with TRBJ2-1; D gene unclear. Per germline, CDR1 SGHRS and CDR2 YFSETQ. The CDR3 loop spans 12 amino acids. V was cut by 3 bases and J by 3 bases, with 4 bases left in between. CDR3 in DNA: TGCGCCAGCAGCTCGAACTACAATGAGCAGTTCTTC. This sequence encodes CASSSNYNEQFF.

This clonotype was found many times. The chain combines TRBV9 with TRBJ2-7; 8 bases line up with TRBD1. Per germline, CDR1 SGDLS and CDR2 YYNGEE. With V trimmed by 4 bases and J by 2 bases, 2 bases remained unmatched. This CDR3 region has 13 residues. DNA for the CDR3: TGTGCCAGCAGCCGGGGACAGGCCTACGAGCAGTACTTC. Amino acid sequence: CASSRGQAYEQYF.

The table lists this clonotype with many counts. This chain joins TRBV6-5 and TRBJ2-7, with 8 bases fitting TRBD2. Trimming took 3 bases from V and 3 from J; bases not matched to a gene: 16. Germline V gives CDR1 MNHEY, CDR2 SVGAGI. This CDR3 comprises 18 residues. The CDR3, as DNA: TGTGCCAGCAGTTATTGGGGGGGACCGATTAGCGGGAACTACGAGCAGTACTTC. This sequence encodes CASSYWGGPISGNYEQYF.

This clonotype came up many times. This rearrangement joins TRBV28 to TRBJ1-5; 9 bases are shared with TRBD1. Trimming took 5 bases from V and 6 from J; bases not matched to a gene: 8. This CDR3 is built from 15 residues. Germline CDR1 MDHEN, CDR2 SYDVKM. The CDR3 is CASSLGQGRVQPQHF. CDR3 in DNA: TGTGCCAGCAGTCTCGGACAGGGGAGGGTTCAGCCCCAGCATTTT.

This clonotype was picked up a small number of times. A single base separates this from a much larger clone, so it may be a read error. The chain employs TRBV5-4 and TRBJ1-3; D remains ambiguous. The length of the CDR3 is 15 residues. V was trimmed by 4 bases and J by 0 bases, leaving 11 bases between them. Germline loops: CDR1 SGHNT, CDR2 YYREEE (reference sequence). The CDR3 loop is CASSPLQSSGNTIYF. The CDR3 DNA reads TGTGCCAGCAGCCCACTTCAGAGCTCTGGAAACACCATATATTTT. Full variable domain (remainder filled in from reference TRBV5-4 and TRBJ1-3): ETGVTQSPTHLIKTRGQQVTLRCSSQSGHNTVSWYQQALGQGPQFIFQYYREEENGRGNFPPRFSGLQFPNYSSELNVNALELDDSALYLCASSPLQSSGNTIYFGEGSWLTVV.

This clonotype was recorded at least ten times. The chain combines TRBV3-1 with TRBJ2-5; TRBD1 agrees at 9 bases. With 6 bases clipped from V and 5 bases from J, the junction kept 7 bases outside the gene matches. Germline-derived CDR1 and CDR2 are LGHDT and YNNKEL (reference sequence). The CDR3 covers 14 residues. The CDR3 coding sequence is TGTGCCAGCAGGCCAACAGGGGGCCGGGAGACCCAGTACTTC. This sequence encodes CASRPTGGRETQYF.

This clonotype was recorded a few times. With a much larger clone just one base away, this may be a read error. The chain links TRBV5-6 to TRBJ2-7, with D hard to call. Deletions cut 4 bases from V and 7 bases from J, with 18 bases between. Germline V gene sequence: CDR1 SGHDT, CDR2 YYEEEE. The CDR3 is 14 residues long. CDR3 sequence reads: CASSRWGSASEQYF. The DNA for the CDR3 is TGTGCCAGCAGCCGGTGGGGTTCGGCGAGTGAGCAGTACTTC.

This clonotype showed up just once. The V call is TRBV15, the J call TRBJ2-7, with D uncertain. Germline V gene data show CDR1 as LNHNV and CDR2 as YYDKDF (reference sequence). CDR3 length equals 11 residues. V dropped 11 bases and J dropped 3 bases, with 11 bases sitting between them. CDR3 DNA: TGTGCCCCACCGCGTGGCTACGAGCAGTACTTC. Its protein product is CAPPRGYEQYF. Drawing the rest from reference TRBV15 and TRBJ2-7, the complete variable domain is DAMVIQNPRYQVTQFGKPVTLSCSQTLNHNVMYWYQQKSSQAPKLLFHYYDKDFNNEADTPDNFQSRRPNTSFCFLDIRSPGLGDTAMYLCAPPRGYEQYFGPGTRLTVT.

Worth noting for this clonotype: At one of its ends the junction is not consistent with the germline gene, which may arise from a read error. The chain uses TRBV13 and TRBJ2-7, with D tentatively TRBD1 (6 bases). Germline V gene lookup returns CDR1 PRHDT and CDR2 FYEKMQ (reference sequence). This CDR3 has 16 amino acids. The CDR3 coding sequence is TGTGCCAGCAGCCATCGCCTCGGACAGTTAAGGAACGAGCGGTACTTC. Protein: CASSHRLGQLRNERYF.

This clonotype has more than one count but fewer than ten. This clone may be a read error of a much larger clone one base away. The genes are TRBV20-1 and TRBJ2-1; 7 bases are shared with TRBD1. The ends lost 3 bases at V and 0 bases at J; junction bases unmatched: 11. The CDR3 totals 17 residues. CDR1 and CDR2 (germline): DFQATT, SNEGSKA (reference sequence). CDR3 DNA sequence: TGCAGTGCTAGTGCCTTTGAGACAGGGACCTCCTACAATGAGCAGTTCTTC. It yields the protein CSASAFETGTSYNEQFF.

This clonotype was recorded many times. The chain uses TRBV5-1 and TRBJ2-1, with 12 bases aligning to TRBD1. CDR1 is SGHRS, CDR2 YFSETQ, per germline. The CDR3 is 17 residues long. V lost 5 bases to trimming and J lost 6 bases; unmatched junction nucleotides: 12. In DNA form, the CDR3 reads TGCGCCAGCAGAAAGTGGCCGGGACAGGGGGCGAGCAATGAGCAGTTCTTC. This translates into CASRKWPGQGASNEQFF.

This clonotype was observed at least ten times. The V call is TRBV14, the J call TRBJ2-3; D may be TRBD2 (6 bases). Deletions cut 0 bases from V and 4 bases from J, with 14 bases between. Germline CDR1 and CDR2: SGHDN and FVKESK. The CDR3 runs 16 residues. The chain's CDR3 is CASSQDWGGNSDTQYF. The DNA of the CDR3 is TGTGCCAGCAGCCAAGATTGGGGCGGGAACTCAGATACGCAGTATTTT. Complete variable domain (other parts from reference TRBV14 and TRBJ2-3): EAGVTQFPSHSVIEKGQTVTLRCDPISGHDNLYWYRRVMGKEIKFLLHFVKESKQDESGMPNNRFLAERTGGTYSTLKVQPAELEDSGVYFCASSQDWGGNSDTQYFGPGTRLTVL.

This clonotype was seen more than once but under ten times. The junction shows a germline mismatch at one end, possibly a read error. V usage is TRBV3-1 and J usage is TRBJ2-1; 10 bases are shared with TRBD2. The germline gives CDR1 LGHDT, CDR2 YNNKEL (reference sequence). CDR3 size: 15 residues. The CDR3 loop reads CAGSSGTSDYNEQFF. The DNA of the CDR3 is TGTGCCGGCAGCTCAGGGACTAGCGACTACAATGAGCAGTTCTTC.

This clonotype came up many times. The J gene is TRBJ2-7, the V gene TRBV6-1; D not certain. CDR1 is MNHNS, CDR2 SASEGT, per germline. This CDR3 is built from 12 residues. Trimming stripped 3 bases from V and 6 bases from J, with 9 bases between. The CDR3 is CASSDRLVEQYF. The CDR3 nucleotides are TGTGCCAGCAGTGACCGGCTAGTCGAGCAGTACTTC.

The chain has TRBV6-5 and TRBJ2-1; 9 bases align to TRBD1. The germline gives CDR1 MNHEY, CDR2 SVGAGI. The ends lost 5 bases at V and 7 bases at J; junction bases unmatched: 15. This CDR3 has 17 amino acids. The CDR3 spells CASSHYPWTGEYNEQFF. DNA of the CDR3: TGTGCCAGCAGTCACTATCCCTGGACAGGGGAATATAATGAGCAGTTCTTC.

This clonotype was recorded at least ten times. The CDR3 DNA sequence: TGTGCCAGCAGTTTAAGTGGAGGTCAGCCCCAGCATTTT. It codes for CASSLSGGQPQHF. V and J are TRBV12-3 or TRBV12-4 and TRBJ1-5, with D hard to call. This CDR3 region has 13 residues. The V end was cut by 2 bases, the J end by 6 bases, with 8 bases between.

Points on this clonotype: This clone may be a read error of a much larger clone one base away. This chain connects TRBV6-2 or TRBV6-3 to TRBJ2-7; 9 bases match TRBD2. The CDR3 is 16 amino acids. With 6 bases clipped from V and 4 bases from J, the junction kept 13 bases outside the gene matches. Germline loops: CDR1 MNHEY, CDR2 SVGEGT. CDR3 in amino acids: CASRTSSGKTRYEQYF. The DNA of the CDR3 is TGTGCCAGCAGGACGTCTAGCGGGAAGACTAGATACGAGCAGTACTTC.

This clonotype showed up just a few times. Just one base apart from a much larger clone, this may be a read error. The V gene is TRBV20-1, the J gene TRBJ2-1; 12 positions agree with TRBD2. The J segment lost 9 bases and the V segment lost 6 bases, leaving 9 bases of the junction unmatched. This CDR3 is 14 amino acids long. Germline V lookup: CDR1 DFQATT, CDR2 SNEGSKA (reference sequence). CDR3: CSAKTSGSFTEQFF. The DNA of the CDR3 is TGCAGTGCCAAGACTAGCGGGAGTTTCACTGAGCAGTTCTTC.

The chain employs TRBV14 and TRBJ2-3; 8 bases agree with TRBD1. The CDR3 covers 15 residues. The germline V gene has CDR1 SGHDN and CDR2 FVKESK. Trimming took 3 bases from V and 11 from J; bases not matched to a gene: 13. The CDR3 DNA is TGTGCCAGCAGCCAGGCAGGGGGCCCCTACAATGAGCAGTATTTT. It translates to CASSQAGGPYNEQYF.

This clonotype has at least ten counts. The chain is built from TRBV19 and TRBJ1-2; maybe TRBD1 (5 bases). The CDR3 is made up of 14 amino acids. V lost 6 bases and J 4 bases, leaving 15 bases between the germline ends. The germline V gene encodes CDR1 LNHDA and CDR2 SQIVND (reference sequence). The DNA of the CDR3 is TGTGCCAGTAGAACATCCGGGGGTACCTATGGCTACACCTTC. Amino acid sequence: CASRTSGGTYGYTF.

There are many counts of this clonotype. J is TRBJ2-7 and V is TRBV6-5, with TRBD2 as a possible D gene (6 bases). The CDR3 sequence is 13 residues long. Germline V gives CDR1 MNHEY, CDR2 SVGAGI. With 5 bases removed from V and 3 bases from J, the gap between germline ends came to 11 bases. CDR3 bases: TGTGCCAGCAGTCCCGGGAGCGTCTACGAGCAGTACTTC. This sequence encodes CASSPGSVYEQYF.

This clonotype was counted many times. The rearrangement uses TRBV7-3 and TRBJ2-2; D is uncertain. V lost 3 bases and J 6 bases, leaving 8 bases between the germline ends. The length of the CDR3 is 13 residues. Germline CDR1 is SGHTA and CDR2 is FQGTGA. CDR3 sequence: CASSFDGPGELFF. CDR3 DNA: TGTGCCAGCAGCTTCGATGGACCCGGGGAGCTGTTTTTT.

This clonotype occurred many times. J is TRBJ2-1 and V is TRBV19; 8 bases fit TRBD1. CDR3 length: 15 residues. The V gene's germline CDR1 is LNHDA and CDR2 SQIVND (reference sequence). V trimming: 6 bases; J trimming: 8 bases; junction bases outside the gene matches: 12. Here the CDR3 reads CASRAVRGQGYEQFF. As DNA, the CDR3 is TGTGCCAGTAGAGCAGTACGAGGACAGGGCTATGAGCAGTTCTTC.

This clonotype was picked up many times. The chain has TRBV28 and TRBJ2-3, with 8 bases lining up with TRBD2. This CDR3 spans 14 amino acids. The trim removed 5 bases at V and 6 bases at J, leaving 7 bases unmatched. Germline CDR1 MDHEN, CDR2 SYDVKM. CDR3 region: CASSRAGVGDTQYF. The CDR3 DNA is TGTGCCAGCAGTAGAGCGGGAGTCGGGGATACGCAGTATTTT.

This clonotype has at least ten counts. The rearrangement uses TRBV6-5 and TRBJ2-5, with TRBD2 matching 16 bases. Germline V gene data show CDR1 as MNHEY and CDR2 as SVGAGI. V was pared by 6 bases and J by 5 bases, with 9 bases of the junction left unmatched. The CDR3 sequence is 17 residues long. CDR3 amino acids: CASSRGLAGGPSETQYF. The CDR3 region has the DNA TGTGCCAGCAGCCGGGGACTAGCGGGAGGGCCTTCGGAGACCCAGTACTTC.